This T cell receptor beta chain was sequenced in a study of blood T cells in healthy people across ages. The wider study: Per two T cells, about one barcoded beta molecule was captured through template switching. Notes on the study in general: Estimates of total diversity, which came from one million sequenced T cells, were considered to be underestimates.

Together with a sample-barcoded 5' primer, a J-beta primer mix was included in a second PCR lasting about 7 to 11 cycles. MiXCR, applied by TCRdb to the 5' RACE reads, yields one record per CDR3 protein. The data show almost 800,000 distinct CDR3 sequences, roughly 60% seen once. This CDR3 is 14 amino acids long. Germline CDR1 SGHTA, CDR2 FQGNSA. The V end was cut by 8 bases, the J end by 2 bases, with 15 bases between. Isolated PBMCs totaled at least 7 million in each sample. This clonotype was detected a few times. Its specificity is unknown. The origin of this receptor is a man younger than 40 in good health. This chain uses TRBV7-2 with TRBJ2-5; maybe TRBD2 (7 bases). Sequencing was carried out using blood. The CDR3 sequence is CASSKEGGQETQYF. The DNA of the CDR3 is TGTGCCAGCTCCAAGGAGGGGGGGCAAGAGACCCAGTACTTC.